This section outlines one T cell receptor (beta chain) sequence together with its context. This clone showed up just a few times. Its antigen is unknown. The sample holds no much larger clone one base away, and base qualities are not on file. The sample belongs to a study of T cells after somatic rescue of genetic block (dated by TCRdb to about 2020). General notes on the study: The study assessed how robust, over the long term, a T-cell system was when the system had developed through somatic rescue of a genetic block in T-cell development.

CDR1 and CDR2, looked up from the germline V gene, are LGHNA and YNFKEQ. From cysteine to phenylalanine, the CDR3 is 16 amino acids long. Just CDR3 DNA is preserved here, 48 bases in frame from base 1. V lost 0 bases and J lost 11 bases, and the count of bases not matched to a germline gene is 8. Receptors were amplified or captured by the immunoSEQ multiplex PCR assay. Held by TCRdb, this immuneACCESS table contains in-frame sequences only and omits some clones. Under half of the omission traces to an unresolved V gene where checked; the cause of the rest is unknown. Here the sample has more than 9,500 clones; 70% to 75% occur a single time. Together, the top ten hold around 12% of the sample.

The chain links TRBV4-2 with TRBJ2-3; TRBD2 lines up with 13 middle nucleotides. This TCR came from a boy aged 5 to 17. The sample consisted of peripheral blood mononuclear cells (PBMCs). The CDR3 region reads CASSQDSGTSGMVQYF. The sequence in DNA is TGTGCCAGCAGCCAAGATAGCGGGACTAGCGGGATGGTGCAGTATTTT.